The rows below give T cell receptor beta chains drawn from one sample of a study of blood T cell repertoires in COVID-19. Sequenced by immunoSEQ multiplex PCR; TCRdb stores in-frame clones only, minus some. Of almost 70,000 clones in the sample, approximately 92% were seen once. Sequencing was carried out using peripheral blood. The receptors derive from a woman in her forties or fifties with active COVID-19. The CDR3 runs from the conserved cysteine through the conserved F or W. The D gene is left open where the match is weak.

cdr3_nt cdr3_aa j_call d_call v_call
TGTGCCTGGACCCGACACGGACTAGCGGGAATCGACACCGGGGAGCTGTTTTTT CAWTRHGLAGIDTGELFF TRBJ2-2 TRBD2 TRBV30
TGTGCCAGAAGCAAGAAAGGGGAACCTAACTATGGCTACACCTTC CARSKKGEPNYGYTF TRBJ1-2 . TRBV5-3
TGTGCCAGCAGCTTTGCGGGTAGCTCTGGGGCCAACGTCCTGACTTTC CASSFAGSSGANVLTF TRBJ2-6 . TRBV7-9
TGTGCCAGCAGCTTAGGACTAGCGGGAGCGAGTGAGCAGTTCTTC CASSLGLAGASEQFF TRBJ2-1 TRBD2 TRBV7-3
TGTGCCAGCAGTTTAGAGGGGGGGTTCACCTACAATGAGCAGTTCTTC CASSLEGGFTYNEQFF TRBJ2-1 . TRBV27
TGCGCCAGCAGCAGAGAGACACCAAACTATGGCTACACCTTC CASSRETPNYGYTF TRBJ1-2 . TRBV5-1
TGTGCCAGCAGCGAAGAACGGGCGGGCAATGAGCAGTTCTTC CASSEERAGNEQFF TRBJ2-1 . TRBV3-1/TRBV3-2
TGTGCCAGCAGCGTGGGGGGTGGCTTGAACGGGGCCAACGTCCTGACTTTC CASSVGGGLNGANVLTF TRBJ2-6 . TRBV9
TGTGCCACCAGCAGAGATGTCAGCTATGGCTACACCTTC CATSRDVSYGYTF TRBJ1-2 . TRBV15
TGTGCCAGCAGCTGGGAGACTCACTCCTACAATGAGCAGTTCTTC CASSWETHSYNEQFF TRBJ2-1 . TRBV7-9